This T cell receptor (beta chain) appears in the sequencing data of a study of T-cell reconstitution after alpha-beta-depleted transplantation in children. The length of the CDR3 is 15 residues. Germline loops: CDR1 SGHRS, CDR2 YFSETQ. Unmatched junction bases numbered 9, after V lost 4 bases and J lost 3 bases. The library targeted TCRbeta and was prepared with unique molecular identifiers. TCRdb redid the calling of the PCR reads with MiXCR, one entry per CDR3 protein. The sample has a few hundred thousand distinct CDR3 sequences; about a tenth are singletons. Many counts were recorded for this clonotype.

This sequence originates from a human donor who donated a stem cell graft to a child with acute lymphoblastic leukemia. The specimen was PBMCs from the stem cell graft donor, collected from the stem cell graft. The chain carries TRBV5-1 and TRBJ2-5; 7 bases align to TRBD2. CDR3 nucleotides: TGCGCCAGCAGCGGGGAGGGCAGGGACGAAGAGACCCAGTACTTC. Translated: CASSGEGRDEETQYF. Full variable domain (remainder filled in from reference TRBV5-1 and TRBJ2-5): KAGVTQTPRYLIKTRGQQVTLSCSPISGHRSVSWYQQTPGQGLQFLFEYFSETQRNKGNFPGRFSGRQFSNSRSEMNVSTLELGDSALYLCASSGEGRDEETQYFGPGTRLLVL.